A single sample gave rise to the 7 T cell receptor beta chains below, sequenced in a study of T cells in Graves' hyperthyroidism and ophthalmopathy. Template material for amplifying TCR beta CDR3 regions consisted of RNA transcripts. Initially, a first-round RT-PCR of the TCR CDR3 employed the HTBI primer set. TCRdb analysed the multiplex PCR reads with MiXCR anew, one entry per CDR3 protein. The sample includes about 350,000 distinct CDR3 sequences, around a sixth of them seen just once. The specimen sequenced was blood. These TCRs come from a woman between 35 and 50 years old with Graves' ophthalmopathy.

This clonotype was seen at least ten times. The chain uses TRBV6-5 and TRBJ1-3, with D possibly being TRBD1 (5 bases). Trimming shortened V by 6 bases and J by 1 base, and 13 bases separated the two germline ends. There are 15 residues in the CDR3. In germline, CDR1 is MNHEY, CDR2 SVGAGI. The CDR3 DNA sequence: TGTGCCAGCAGACCTCTGGGGGTATCTGGAAACACCATATATTTT. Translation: CASRPLGVSGNTIYF.

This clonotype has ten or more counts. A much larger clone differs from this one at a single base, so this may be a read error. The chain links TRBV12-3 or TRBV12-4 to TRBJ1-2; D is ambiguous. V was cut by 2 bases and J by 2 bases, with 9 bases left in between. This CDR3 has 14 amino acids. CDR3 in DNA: TGTGCCAGCAGTTTAACCGGGGTCAACTATGGCTACACCTTC. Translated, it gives CASSLTGVNYGYTF.

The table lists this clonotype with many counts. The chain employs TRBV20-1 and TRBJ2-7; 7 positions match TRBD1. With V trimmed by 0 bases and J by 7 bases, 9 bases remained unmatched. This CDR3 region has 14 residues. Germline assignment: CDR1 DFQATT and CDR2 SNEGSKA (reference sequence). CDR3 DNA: TGCAGTGCTAGAGATAGTAGGGGGCCGAGGGAGCAGTACTTC. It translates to CSARDSRGPREQYF.

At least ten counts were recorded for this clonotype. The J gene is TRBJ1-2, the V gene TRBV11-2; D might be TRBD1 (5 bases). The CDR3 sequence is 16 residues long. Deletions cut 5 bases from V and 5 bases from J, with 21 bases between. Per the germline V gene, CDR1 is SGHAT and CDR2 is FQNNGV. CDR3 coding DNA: TGTGCCAGCAGCAGTAACAGGCGTGGGGTCGGATATGGCTACACCTTC. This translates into CASSSNRRGVGYGYTF.

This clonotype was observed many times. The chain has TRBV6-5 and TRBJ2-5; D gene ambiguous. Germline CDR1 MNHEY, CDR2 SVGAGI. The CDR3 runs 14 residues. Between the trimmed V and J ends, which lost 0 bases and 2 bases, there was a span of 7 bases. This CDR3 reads CASSYSGKQETQYF. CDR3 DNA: TGTGCCAGCAGTTACTCAGGGAAGCAAGAGACCCAGTACTTC.

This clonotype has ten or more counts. CDR3: CSAPNQGPTEAFF. CDR3 bases: TGCAGTGCCCCTAACCAGGGCCCCACTGAAGCTTTCTTT. The rearrangement links TRBV20-1 to TRBJ1-1, with D possibly TRBD1 on 5 matching bases. CDR3 length equals 13 residues. Germline V gives CDR1 DFQATT, CDR2 SNEGSKA (reference sequence). Deletions cut 6 bases from V and 4 bases from J, with 15 bases between.

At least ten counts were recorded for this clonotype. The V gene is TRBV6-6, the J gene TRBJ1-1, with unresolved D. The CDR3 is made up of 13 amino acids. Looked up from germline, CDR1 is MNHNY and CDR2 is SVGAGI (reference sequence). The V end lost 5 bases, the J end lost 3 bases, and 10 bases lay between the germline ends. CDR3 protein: CASSTIVDTEAFF. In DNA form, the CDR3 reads TGTGCCAGCAGTACAATAGTAGACACTGAAGCTTTCTTT.